A selection of T cell receptor beta chains follows, all from one sample in a study of blood T cell repertoires in COVID-19. Generated by immunoSEQ multiplex PCR, the TCRdb table keeps only in-frame clones and is missing some. The data contain about 100,000 clones, around 85% of them seen just once; the ten biggest clones take up about 1.8%. Material: peripheral blood. These receptor sequences come from a woman in her 70s with active or convalescent COVID-19. CDR3s leave out the opening cysteine and the closing phenylalanine or tryptophan.

ASSWDSPNYGYT	TRBJ1-2	TRBV5-5
ASVETGQETQY	TRBJ2-5	TRBV7-9
ASSLGQGLTNEKLF	TRBJ1-4	TRBV5-1
SSPGTGGGGDTQY	TRBJ2-3	TRBV29-1
ASSQARQGPFNEKLF	TRBJ1-4	TRBV3-1/TRBV3-2
ASSLDPAGEQF	TRBJ2-1	TRBV5-1
ASSRADQPQH	TRBJ1-5	TRBV7-9
ASSQIPGLAGKQF	TRBJ2-1	TRBV5-1
ASHRGLNYEQY	TRBJ2-7	TRBV2
ASSQFFGSSTDTQY	TRBJ2-3	TRBV4-3
ASSLGVRSTDTQY	TRBJ2-3	TRBV5-1
ASSLENVAGYEQY	TRBJ2-7	TRBV11-2
ASSLQYSGNTIY	TRBJ1-3	TRBV11-2
ASTPGGTGLGRGYGYT	TRBJ1-2	TRBV28
ASSQGLGTGVDQPQH	TRBJ1-5	TRBV23-1
ASSRTLDRSSTDTQY	TRBJ2-3	TRBV3-1/TRBV3-2
ASSSKSGLAGGADTQY	TRBJ2-3	TRBV11-2
ASSQGVAGGVYEQY	TRBJ2-7	TRBV3-1/TRBV3-2
ASSQRTGPKQPQH	TRBJ1-5	TRBV4-3
ASSAAPYGQPQH	TRBJ1-5	TRBV9
ASSLWETGNTIY	TRBJ1-3	TRBV5-6
ASSTGQSYGYT	TRBJ1-2	TRBV18
ASSQGTDNYGYT	TRBJ1-2	TRBV4-2
ASSPSLRSSYGYT	TRBJ1-2	TRBV10-2
ASSWPGNQPQH	TRBJ1-5	TRBV12-3/TRBV12-4
ASSPEDEAEAF	TRBJ1-1	TRBV6-2/TRBV6-3
ASSISGTGGLGTEAF	TRBJ1-1	TRBV18
ASSSEPGGNYGYT	TRBJ1-2	TRBV5-1
ASSTRQGALSGYT	TRBJ1-2	TRBV28
ASSESTLYGTDTQY	TRBJ2-3	TRBV10-2
ASSWTLQETQY	TRBJ2-5	TRBV5-4
ASILTGTSGEQY	TRBJ2-7	TRBV6-5
AGEGTGTYEQY	TRBJ2-7	TRBV30
ASSIDGISNTGELF	TRBJ2-2	TRBV19
ASSNTGADSPLH	TRBJ1-6	TRBV27
ASSISGETQY	TRBJ2-5	TRBV19
ASSLGVGGNTDTQY	TRBJ2-3	TRBV7-2
ASSLYGDSNQPQH	TRBJ1-5	TRBV5-1
ASSPRPDNEQF	TRBJ2-1	TRBV18
ASSGQNNQPQH	TRBJ1-5	TRBV18
ASSLLSGGQETQY	TRBJ2-5	TRBV5-1